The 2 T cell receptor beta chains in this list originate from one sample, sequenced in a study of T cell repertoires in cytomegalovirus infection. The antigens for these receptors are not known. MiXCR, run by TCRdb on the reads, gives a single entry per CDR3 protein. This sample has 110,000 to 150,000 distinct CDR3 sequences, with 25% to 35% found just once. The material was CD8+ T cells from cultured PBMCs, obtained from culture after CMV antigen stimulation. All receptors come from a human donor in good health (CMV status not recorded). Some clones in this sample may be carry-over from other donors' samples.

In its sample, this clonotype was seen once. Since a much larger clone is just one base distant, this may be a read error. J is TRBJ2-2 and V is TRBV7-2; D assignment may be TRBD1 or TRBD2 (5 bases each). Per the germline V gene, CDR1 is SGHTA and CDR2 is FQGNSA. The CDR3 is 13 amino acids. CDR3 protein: CASSLVGPGVLFF. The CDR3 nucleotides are TGTGCCAGCAGCTTAGTGGGACCCGGGGTGCTGTTTTTT.

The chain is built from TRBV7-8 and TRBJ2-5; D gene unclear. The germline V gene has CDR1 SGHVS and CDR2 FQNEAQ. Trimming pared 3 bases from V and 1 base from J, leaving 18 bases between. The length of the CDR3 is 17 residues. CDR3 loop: CASSFISPVSAQETQYF. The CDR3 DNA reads TGTGCCAGCAGCTTTATCTCCCCGGTATCTGCCCAAGAGACCCAGTACTTC. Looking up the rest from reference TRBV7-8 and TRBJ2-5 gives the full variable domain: GAGVSQSPRYKVAKRGQDVALRCDPISGHVSLFWYQQALGQGPEFLTYFQNEAQLDKSGLPSDRFFAERPEGSVSTLKIQRTQQEDSAVYLCASSFISPVSAQETQYFGPGTRLLVL.